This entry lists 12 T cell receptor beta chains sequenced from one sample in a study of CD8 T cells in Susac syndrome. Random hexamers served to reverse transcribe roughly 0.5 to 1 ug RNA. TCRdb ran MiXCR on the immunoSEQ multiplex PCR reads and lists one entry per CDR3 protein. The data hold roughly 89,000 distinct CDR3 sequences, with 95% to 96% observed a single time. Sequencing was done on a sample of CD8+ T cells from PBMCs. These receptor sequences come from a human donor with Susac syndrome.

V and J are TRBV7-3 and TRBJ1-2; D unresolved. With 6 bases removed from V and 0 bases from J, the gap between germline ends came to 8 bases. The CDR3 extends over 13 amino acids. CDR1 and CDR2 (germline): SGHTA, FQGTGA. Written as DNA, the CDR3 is TGTGCCAGCAGAGATCCGACTAACTATGGCTACACCTTC. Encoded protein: CASRDPTNYGYTF.

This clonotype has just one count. CDR3 region: CAWSVDSDYEQYF. The CDR3 coding sequence is TGTGCCTGGAGTGTGGACAGCGACTACGAGCAGTACTTC. This chain links TRBV30 with TRBJ2-7, with a tentative D call TRBD1 (6 bases). Germline CDR1 GTSNPN, CDR2 SVGIG (reference sequence). The CDR3 is 13 residues long. Trimming removed 0 bases from V and 3 bases from J, with 9 bases in between. The full variable domain, in which reference TRBV30 and TRBJ2-7 provide the parts outside the CDR3, is SQTIHQWPATLVQPVGSPLSLECTVEGTSNPNLYWYRQAAGRGLQLLFYSVGIGQISSEVPQNLSASRPQDRQFILSSKKLLLSDSGFYLCAWSVDSDYEQYFGPGTRLTVT.

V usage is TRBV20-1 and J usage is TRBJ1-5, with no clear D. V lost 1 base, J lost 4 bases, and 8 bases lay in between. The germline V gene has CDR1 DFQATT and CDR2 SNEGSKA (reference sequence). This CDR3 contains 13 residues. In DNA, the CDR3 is TGCAGTGCTAGAGCGCTGGGAAATCAGCCCCAGCATTTT. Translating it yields CSARALGNQPQHF.

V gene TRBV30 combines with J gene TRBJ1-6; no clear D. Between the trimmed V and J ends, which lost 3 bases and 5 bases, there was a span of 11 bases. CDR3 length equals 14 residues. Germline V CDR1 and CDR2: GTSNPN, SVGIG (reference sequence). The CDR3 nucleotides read TGTGCCTGGAGGGTCAAGGCAGATAATTCACCCCTCCACTTT. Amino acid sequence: CAWRVKADNSPLHF.

The CDR3 region is CSAVDRREYGYTF. The CDR3 DNA sequence: TGCAGTGCAGTGGACAGACGAGAATATGGCTACACCTTC. The chain joins TRBV20-1 to TRBJ1-2; possibly TRBD1 for D (6 bases). Per germline, CDR1 DFQATT and CDR2 SNEGSKA (reference sequence). The CDR3 extends over 13 amino acids. Trimming stripped 6 bases from V and 5 bases from J, with 16 bases between.

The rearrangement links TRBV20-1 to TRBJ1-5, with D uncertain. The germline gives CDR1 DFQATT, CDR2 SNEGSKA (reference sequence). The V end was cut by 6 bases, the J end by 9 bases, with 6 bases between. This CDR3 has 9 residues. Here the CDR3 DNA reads TGCAGTGCGACTCCGCCCCAGCATTTT. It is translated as CSATPPQHF.

The CDR3 bases are TGTGCCAGTAGTACGGCGGGGACAACCTATGGCTACACCTTC. Amino acid sequence: CASSTAGTTYGYTF. The chain uses TRBV19 and TRBJ1-2; D is possibly TRBD1 (6 bases). This CDR3 spans 14 amino acids. The V end lost 4 bases, the J end lost 4 bases, and 13 bases lay between the germline ends. Germline assignment: CDR1 LNHDA and CDR2 SQIVND (reference sequence).

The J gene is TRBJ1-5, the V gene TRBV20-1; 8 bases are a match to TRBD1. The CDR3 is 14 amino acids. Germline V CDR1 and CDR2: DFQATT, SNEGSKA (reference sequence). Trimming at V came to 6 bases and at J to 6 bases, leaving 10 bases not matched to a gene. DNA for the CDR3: TGCAGTGCCGCAAAGACAGGGGATGGTCAGCCCCAGCATTTT. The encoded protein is CSAAKTGDGQPQHF.

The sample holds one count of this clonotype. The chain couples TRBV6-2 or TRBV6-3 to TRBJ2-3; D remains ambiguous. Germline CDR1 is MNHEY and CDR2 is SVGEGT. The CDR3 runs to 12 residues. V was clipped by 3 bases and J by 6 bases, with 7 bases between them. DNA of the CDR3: TGTGCCAGCAGTTATGTAGGGGATACGCAGTATTTT. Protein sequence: CASSYVGDTQYF.

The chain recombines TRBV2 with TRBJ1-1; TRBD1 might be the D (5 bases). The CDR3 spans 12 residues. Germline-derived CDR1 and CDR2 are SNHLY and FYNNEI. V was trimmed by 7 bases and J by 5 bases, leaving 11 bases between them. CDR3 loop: CASTYQGTEAFF. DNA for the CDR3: TGTGCCAGCACCTACCAGGGAACTGAAGCTTTCTTT.

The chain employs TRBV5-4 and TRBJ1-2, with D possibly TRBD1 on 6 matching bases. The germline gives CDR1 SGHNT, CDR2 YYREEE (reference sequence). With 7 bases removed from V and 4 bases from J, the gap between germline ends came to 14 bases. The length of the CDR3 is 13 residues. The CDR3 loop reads CASLRGTSYGYTF. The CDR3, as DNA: TGTGCCAGCCTACGCGGGACAAGCTATGGCTACACCTTC.

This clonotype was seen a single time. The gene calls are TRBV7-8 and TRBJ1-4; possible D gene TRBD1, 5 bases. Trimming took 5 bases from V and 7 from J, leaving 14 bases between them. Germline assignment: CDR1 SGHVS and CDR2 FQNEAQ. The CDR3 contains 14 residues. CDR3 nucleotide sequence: TGTGCCAGCAGCCTCGGACACGGCGGTGAAAAACTGTTTTTT. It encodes CASSLGHGGEKLFF.